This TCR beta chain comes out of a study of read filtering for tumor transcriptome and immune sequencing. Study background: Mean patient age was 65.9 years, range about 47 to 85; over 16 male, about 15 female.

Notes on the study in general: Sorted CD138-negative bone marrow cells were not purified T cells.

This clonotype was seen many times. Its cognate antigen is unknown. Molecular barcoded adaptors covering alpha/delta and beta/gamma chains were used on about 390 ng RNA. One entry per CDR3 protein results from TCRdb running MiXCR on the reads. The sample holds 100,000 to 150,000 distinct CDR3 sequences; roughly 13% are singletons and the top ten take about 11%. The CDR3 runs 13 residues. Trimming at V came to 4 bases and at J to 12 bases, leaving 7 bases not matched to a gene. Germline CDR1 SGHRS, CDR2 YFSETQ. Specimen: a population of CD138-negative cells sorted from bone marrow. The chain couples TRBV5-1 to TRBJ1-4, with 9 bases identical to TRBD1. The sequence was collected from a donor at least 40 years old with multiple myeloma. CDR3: CASSMGQGGELFF. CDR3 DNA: TGCGCCAGCAGCATGGGACAGGGCGGTGAACTGTTTTTT.